Below, 20 T cell receptor beta chains from the same sample are listed, as sequenced in a study of shared clonotypes between healthy human individuals. Repertoires were generated with immunoSEQ multiplex PCR, while TCRdb's copy carries only in-frame clones and drops some. There are some 2,500,000 clones in the sample; less than 95% occur only once, and roughly 0.34% lies in the top ten. The source material was naive CD4+ T cells from PBMCs. Subset noted: CD45RA+ positively selected. Every receptor here comes from a man younger than 35 in good health. Some clones in this sample may be carry-over from other donors' samples.

The J gene is TRBJ1-2, the V gene TRBV19; 8 nucleotides agree with TRBD1. The germline CDR1 and CDR2 sequences are LNHDA and SQIVND (reference sequence). The CDR3 is made up of 14 amino acids. V gave up 5 bases and J gave up 6 bases; unmatched junction bases: 8. CDR3 DNA: TGTGCCAGTAGTCCAAGAGACAGGGGTGATGGCTACACCTTC. It specifies CASSPRDRGDGYTF. The full variable domain, with the rest looked up from reference TRBV19 and TRBJ1-2, is DGGITQSPKYLFRKEGQNVTLSCEQNLNHDAMYWYRQDPGQGLRLIYYSQIVNDFQKGDIAEGYSVSREKKESFPLTVTSAQKNPTAFYLCASSPRDRGDGYTFGSGTRLTVV.

DNA for the CDR3: TGTGCCAGCAGCTTGGGTGGGGACAGGGCTTCCTACGAGCAGTACTTC. This encodes CASSLGGDRASYEQYF. This chain joins TRBV5-5 and TRBJ2-7; the match to TRBD1 covers 9 bases. This CDR3 region has 16 residues. J was trimmed by 1 base and V by 0 bases; bases with no gene match: 5. The germline gives CDR1 SGHKS, CDR2 YYEKEE (reference sequence).

This chain's CDR3 is CASSRGGAYEQYF. The CDR3 region has the DNA TGTGCCAGCAGCCGAGGGGGCGCGTACGAGCAGTACTTC. V usage is TRBV7-2 and J usage is TRBJ2-7; 7 positions match TRBD1. The CDR3 covers 13 residues. With V trimmed by 5 bases and J by 4 bases, 5 bases remained unmatched. Germline V gives CDR1 SGHTA, CDR2 FQGNSA.

The chain joins TRBV28 to TRBJ1-5, with D possibly TRBD1 on 6 matching bases. Germline CDR1 is MDHEN and CDR2 is SYDVKM. V lost 8 bases and J 5 bases, leaving 13 bases between the germline ends. The CDR3 has 13 amino acids. The CDR3 reads CASLGQLDQPQHF. The DNA for the CDR3 is TGTGCCAGCCTCGGACAGCTTGATCAGCCCCAGCATTTT.

This sequence joins TRBV5-4 and TRBJ2-5; 8 bases line up with TRBD2. The V and J ends lost 3 bases and 2 bases, in that order; junction bases with no gene match: 6. The germline V gene has CDR1 SGHNT and CDR2 YYREEE (reference sequence). The CDR3 contains 15 residues. CDR3 loop: CASSSTTSGQETQYF. The DNA of the CDR3 is TGTGCCAGCAGCTCGACAACTAGCGGACAAGAGACCCAGTACTTC.

The chain uses TRBV7-3 and TRBJ2-2; D not certain. Trimming pared 2 bases from V and 0 bases from J, leaving 4 bases between. Germline V lookup: CDR1 SGHTA, CDR2 FQGTGA. CDR3 size: 14 residues. CDR3 nucleotide sequence: TGTGCCAGCAGCTTATTGCCGAACACCGGGGAGCTGTTTTTT. It translates to CASSLLPNTGELFF.

The chain recombines TRBV27 with TRBJ1-5; no firm D call. CDR3 length: 13 residues. Germline CDR1 MNHEY, CDR2 SMNVEV (reference sequence). Between the trimmed V and J ends, which lost 0 bases and 7 bases, there was a span of 7 bases. The CDR3 DNA is TGTGCCAGCAGTTTATCCTATCTGCAGCCCCAGCATTTT. This gives the protein CASSLSYLQPQHF.

Comments on this clone: This sample also contains other DNA sequences that code for the same CDR3. The gene calls are TRBV6-5 and TRBJ2-7; maybe TRBD1 (6 bases). There are 14 residues in the CDR3. Germline V gene lookup returns CDR1 MNHEY and CDR2 SVGAGI. V was clipped by 0 bases and J by 2 bases, with 8 bases between them. The CDR3 nucleotides are TGTGCCAGCAGTTACTCGACAGGAACCTACGAGCAGTACTTC. Translating it yields CASSYSTGTYEQYF.

The chain combines TRBV29-1 with TRBJ2-3; D is possibly TRBD1 (5 bases). CDR1 SQVTM and CDR2 ANQGSEA come from the germline V gene. Trimming stripped 7 bases from V and 2 bases from J, with 16 bases between. The CDR3 totals 14 residues. The CDR3: CSAAKGINTDTQYF. In nucleotides, the CDR3 is TGCAGCGCAGCAAAGGGGATTAACACAGATACGCAGTATTTT.

The chain uses TRBV28 and TRBJ2-5; 8 nucleotides align to TRBD1. This CDR3 is built from 15 residues. Trimming removed 5 bases from V and 5 bases from J; junction bases left unmatched: 10. From germline, CDR1 is MDHEN and CDR2 SYDVKM. The CDR3 spells CASSPQGAQYETQYF. In nucleotides, the CDR3 is TGTGCCAGCAGTCCTCAGGGGGCGCAGTACGAGACCCAGTACTTC.

The chain uses TRBV6-1 and TRBJ1-2, with D possibly matching TRBD1 (6 bases). Germline lookup yields CDR1 MNHNS and CDR2 SASEGT. Trimming cost V 10 bases and J 4 bases, with 10 bases left between them. This CDR3 comprises 11 residues. The CDR3 spells CATSGAYGYTF. As DNA, the CDR3 is TGTGCCACCTCAGGGGCCTATGGCTACACCTTC.

This clone was picked up one time. This chain links TRBV5-1 with TRBJ2-1; 10 bases are shared with TRBD2. Trimming took 0 bases from V and 11 from J; bases not matched to a gene: 8. CDR1 is SGHRS and CDR2 is YFSETQ in the germline V gene. The CDR3 extends over 15 amino acids. The CDR3 region has the DNA TGCGCCAGCAGCTTGGGACTAGCGGGCTCCACCAAGCAGTTCTTC. As protein: CASSLGLAGSTKQFF.

V gene TRBV25-1 combines with J gene TRBJ1-4; TRBD1 agrees at 9 bases. CDR3 length: 17 amino acids. Trimming removed 3 bases from V and 2 bases from J; junction bases left unmatched: 7. CDR1 is MGHDK and CDR2 is SYGVNS in the germline V gene. CDR3 protein: CASSDSPGTGTNEKLFF. The CDR3 coding sequence is TGTGCCAGCAGTGACTCCCCCGGGACAGGGACTAATGAAAAACTGTTTTTT.

J is TRBJ2-2 and V is TRBV15, with 7 positions matching TRBD1. Germline loops: CDR1 LNHNV, CDR2 YYDKDF (reference sequence). This CDR3 comprises 14 residues. The ends lost 4 bases at V and 7 bases at J; junction bases unmatched: 6. This CDR3 reads CATSKRQGDGELFF. The CDR3 DNA sequence: TGTGCCACCAGCAAGCGACAGGGCGACGGGGAGCTGTTTTTT.

V and J are TRBV5-4 and TRBJ2-3, with 8 bases fitting TRBD2. The CDR3 spans 16 residues. V gave up 1 base and J gave up 4 bases; unmatched junction bases: 8. The germline V gene encodes CDR1 SGHNT and CDR2 YYREEE (reference sequence). The CDR3 region has the DNA TGTGCCAGCAGCTTGATTAGCGGGAAGTTTTCAGATACGCAGTATTTT. This translates into CASSLISGKFSDTQYF.

The gene calls are TRBV5-4 and TRBJ2-3; D might be TRBD2 (7 bases). V lost 5 bases, J lost 3 bases, and 13 bases lay in between. Germline V gene sequence: CDR1 SGHNT, CDR2 YYREEE (reference sequence). The CDR3 is 14 amino acids. The CDR3 loop is CASRRGGRTDTQYF. The CDR3, as DNA: TGTGCCAGCAGGAGGGGGGGCCGAACAGATACGCAGTATTTT.

Notes on this clone: Other DNA variants within this sample encode the same CDR3. V gene TRBV11-3 combines with J gene TRBJ2-3; D gene ambiguous. CDR3 size: 14 residues. Germline CDR1 and CDR2: SGHNT and YENEEA. With 1 base removed from V and 0 bases from J, the gap between germline ends came to 5 bases. The CDR3 sequence: CASSLGTSTDTQYF. The CDR3 DNA sequence: TGTGCCAGCAGCTTAGGAACTAGCACAGATACGCAGTATTTT. Full variable domain (outside the CDR3, taken from reference TRBV11-3 and TRBJ2-3): EAGVVQSPRYKIIEKKQPVAFWCNPISGHNTLYWYLQNLGQGPELLIRYENEEAVDDSQLPKDRFSAERLKGVDSTLKIQPAELGDSAVYLCASSLGTSTDTQYFGPGTRLTVL.

J is TRBJ2-1 and V is TRBV2; TRBD1 agrees at 7 bases. Germline loops: CDR1 SNHLY, CDR2 FYNNEI. The CDR3 loop spans 14 amino acids. Unmatched junction bases numbered 5, after V lost 6 bases and J lost 3 bases. The CDR3 spells CASSPQGIYNEQFF. The CDR3 bases are TGTGCCAGCAGCCCACAGGGGATCTACAATGAGCAGTTCTTC. Full variable domain (missing parts from reference TRBV2 and TRBJ2-1): EPEVTQTPSHQVTQMGQEVILRCVPISNHLYFYWYRQILGQKVEFLVSFYNNEISEKSEIFDDQFSVERPDGSNFTLKIRSTKLEDSAMYFCASSPQGIYNEQFFGPGTRLTVL.

The chain couples TRBV6-1 to TRBJ1-5; D is unresolved. The CDR3 is 15 residues long. V lost 0 bases and J 9 bases, leaving 15 bases between the germline ends. In germline, CDR1 is MNHNS, CDR2 SASEGT. Here the CDR3 reads CASSEAPQSQRPQHF. The CDR3 coding sequence is TGTGCCAGCAGTGAAGCTCCCCAGTCTCAACGGCCCCAGCATTTT.

CDR3 DNA: TGTGCCAGCAGCCGGCGAGAACTAGCGGGAGGCGGCGACGAGCAGTACTTC. It is translated as CASSRRELAGGGDEQYF. This rearrangement joins TRBV7-2 to TRBJ2-7; 12 bases fit TRBD2. Germline CDR1 SGHTA, CDR2 FQGNSA. After removal of 5 bases from V and 5 bases from J, the junction contained 13 bases not matched to a gene. The CDR3 contains 17 residues.